This TCR beta chain is drawn from a study of response to subunit inactivated influenza vaccine. Study outcomes and limitations: That few new T cells are recruited by each seasonal influenza vaccination was the authors' suggestion.

The CDR3 length is 15 residues. Germline lookup yields CDR1 SGHRS and CDR2 YFSETQ. V lost 0 bases, J lost 2 bases, and 12 bases lay in between. Of note for this clonotype: What it binds is unknown.

One entry per CDR3 protein results from TCRdb running MiXCR on the RT-PCR reads. The table has 540,000 or so distinct CDR3 sequences, over 10% seen once; the top ten hold around 13%. The sample was PBMCs from blood, taken 40 to 50 days after vaccination. The TCR originated in a man in his forties or fifties who received an inactivated influenza vaccine. V gene TRBV5-1 combines with J gene TRBJ2-7; D remains unclear. The CDR3 reads CASSLVGVQPYEQYF. Here the CDR3 DNA reads TGCGCCAGCAGCTTGGTTGGTGTACAACCCTACGAGCAGTACTTC.